This is a list of T cell receptor beta chains from one sample in a study of vaccination and CD4 T cells after COVID-19. No antigen is known for these receptors. TCRdb ran MiXCR on the PCR reads and lists one entry per CDR3 protein. The table has under 25,000 distinct CDR3 sequences, around 23% seen once; the top ten hold 7.5% to 8%. The sequenced sample consisted of cultured CD4+ T cells from blood. The source is a human donor with COVID-19. Each CDR3 is given with its conserved first and last residue. Each record gives: J gene, clone size, D gene, V gene, CDR3 protein. The D gene is left open where the match is weak. Rows give clone size only sometimes, using once, few, many, or a class for an expanded clone.

J gene: TRBJ1-1; clone size: few; D gene: TRBD1; V gene: TRBV10-3; CDR3 protein: CAISGQGGWNTEAFF
J gene: TRBJ2-2; clone size: once; D gene: -; V gene: TRBV7-9; CDR3 protein: CASSLVGPGELFF
J gene: TRBJ2-6; clone size: few; D gene: -; V gene: TRBV7-2; CDR3 protein: CASSLFVGLHSGANVLTF
J gene: TRBJ1-4; clone size: -; D gene: -; V gene: TRBV20-1; CDR3 protein: CSASWDATNEKLFF
J gene: TRBJ2-3; clone size: -; D gene: TRBD2; V gene: TRBV20-1; CDR3 protein: CSALPRGGFGTDTQYF
J gene: TRBJ1-2; clone size: few; D gene: -; V gene: TRBV28; CDR3 protein: CASSFQKGGPIGYTF
J gene: TRBJ1-1; clone size: few; D gene: -; V gene: TRBV5-6; CDR3 protein: CASSPNPGNTEAFF
J gene: TRBJ1-2; clone size: -; D gene: -; V gene: TRBV6-2/TRBV6-3; CDR3 protein: CASSYRRDYGYTF
J gene: TRBJ1-1; clone size: -; D gene: TRBD1; V gene: TRBV12-3/TRBV12-4; CDR3 protein: CASSLGQGGTEAFF
J gene: TRBJ2-1; clone size: once; D gene: TRBD2; V gene: TRBV19; CDR3 protein: CASSIASGGEQFF
J gene: TRBJ2-1; clone size: -; D gene: TRBD1; V gene: TRBV6-1; CDR3 protein: CASSALTGGAGNEQFF
J gene: TRBJ1-3; clone size: -; D gene: -; V gene: TRBV30; CDR3 protein: CAWSVTRPGAIYF
J gene: TRBJ2-5; clone size: -; D gene: TRBD1; V gene: TRBV11-2; CDR3 protein: CASRRTGGGETQYF